The text below deals with one TCR beta chain. Its antigen is as yet unknown. This PCR relied on a set of 60 Vbeta primers and 13 Jbeta primers. Sequenced by immunoSEQ multiplex PCR; TCRdb stores in-frame clones only, minus some. Of about 200,000 clones in the sample, about four fifths were seen once. This specimen comes from a study of cytomegalovirus exposure and HLA in healthy donors. Study-level findings and limits: As a later analysis showed, several of the most significant clusters appeared to be linked to common viral pathogens. Of the V segments, some could not be distinguished, including TRBV6-2 and TRBV6-3, and were excluded.

Germline assignment: CDR1 SGHVS and CDR2 FQNEAQ. The length of the CDR3 is 16 residues. Trimming stripped 4 bases from V and 3 bases from J, with 16 bases between. This clonotype was obtained from a woman in her thirties in good health and CMV-seropositive. V usage is TRBV7-8 and J usage is TRBJ2-1; D possibly corresponds to TRBD1 (6 bases). What was sequenced was PBMCs. CDR3 bases: TGTGCCAGCAGCTCCTTAAAAGGGGACAACTACAATGAGCAGTTCTTC. This encodes CASSSLKGDNYNEQFF.